This T cell receptor (beta chain) was obtained from a study of OX40 agonist ivuxolimab in advanced cancers. Study-wide points: Among the lowest levels of clonal expansion were found in partial responders at 0.1-3.0 mg/kg. More expanded clones were seen, on average, in CD8+ T cells than in CD4+.

As concerns this clone: Its antigen is not identified.

TCRdb keeps only in-frame clones here, not all; method: immunoSEQ multiplex PCR. Of tens of thousands of clones in the sample, roughly 88% were seen once. Trimming pared 3 bases from V and 2 bases from J, leaving 13 bases between. From germline, CDR1 is MDHEN and CDR2 SYDVKM. This CDR3 is built from 15 residues. The V gene is TRBV28, the J gene TRBJ1-2; tentatively, D is TRBD1 (5 bases). The sequence came from an adult with an advanced solid tumor such as melanoma, head and neck, liver or kidney cancer. Sequencing was performed on CD4+ or CD8+ T cells sorted from blood, taken in a trial of the OX40 agonist ivuxolimab. CDR3 sequence reads: CASSFSGVRNYGYTF. CDR3 in DNA: TGTGCCAGCAGTTTTTCGGGGGTAAGAAACTATGGCTACACCTTC.